Below are 31 T cell receptor beta chains sequenced from a single sample in a study of OX40 agonist ivuxolimab in advanced cancers. Clones were sequenced by immunoSEQ multiplex PCR, and TCRdb holds only the in-frame ones, with some missing. Of tens of thousands of clones in the sample, around 81% were seen once. The sequences come from CD4+ or CD8+ T cells sorted from blood, collected in a trial of the OX40 agonist ivuxolimab. The receptors derive from an adult with an advanced solid tumor such as melanoma, head and neck, liver or kidney cancer.

The chain is built from TRBV6-4 and TRBJ2-6; D uncertain. V shed 0 bases and J shed 0 bases, with 6 bases lying between them. Germline loops: CDR1 MRHNA, CDR2 SNTAGT. This CDR3 spans 16 amino acids. The CDR3 DNA reads TGTGCCAGCAGTGACTCCCCCGCCTCTGGGGCCAACGTCCTGACTTTC. It is translated as CASSDSPASGANVLTF.

The chain joins TRBV19 to TRBJ1-1; no clear D gene. Deletions cut 5 bases from V and 4 bases from J, with 11 bases between. The length of the CDR3 is 13 residues. Germline values: CDR1 LNHDA, CDR2 SQIVND (reference sequence). The CDR3 is CASSFNWGTEAFF. The CDR3 coding sequence is TGTGCCAGTAGTTTCAACTGGGGCACTGAAGCTTTCTTT.

This clone is medium-sized. This chain uses TRBV9 with TRBJ1-2; D may be TRBD1 (5 bases). The germline V gene encodes CDR1 SGDLS and CDR2 YYNGEE. The CDR3 totals 14 residues. Trimming cost V 2 bases and J 8 bases, with 16 bases left between them. The chain's CDR3 is CASSVGDVEEGYTF. DNA of the CDR3: TGTGCCAGCAGCGTTGGGGACGTCGAGGAGGGCTACACCTTC.

The chain couples TRBV7-6 to TRBJ1-1; D gene ambiguous. The CDR3 totals 13 residues. Germline lookup yields CDR1 SGHVS and CDR2 FNYEAQ. V shed 5 bases and J shed 6 bases, with 13 bases lying between them. For the CDR3, the DNA is TGTGCCAGCAGCCCCCGTTCCACCGCTGAAGCTTTCTTT. It yields the protein CASSPRSTAEAFF.

This clone has more than one count but fewer than ten. The V gene is TRBV7-6, the J gene TRBJ1-1; D remains unclear. Trimming pared 3 bases from V and 5 bases from J, leaving 13 bases between. The V gene's germline CDR1 is SGHVS and CDR2 FNYEAQ. The CDR3 sequence is 14 residues long. The CDR3 spells CASSFQNLGTEAFF. For the CDR3, the DNA is TGTGCCAGCAGCTTCCAGAACCTGGGGACTGAAGCTTTCTTT.

This chain uses TRBV6-5 with TRBJ2-1; TRBD2 is a possible D gene (6 bases). The germline V gene encodes CDR1 MNHEY and CDR2 SVGAGI. Trimming took 5 bases from V and 6 from J, leaving 14 bases between them. CDR3 length equals 14 residues. CDR3 residues: CASSLAGNPNEQFF. CDR3 coding DNA: TGTGCCAGCAGTCTCGCGGGGAACCCCAATGAGCAGTTCTTC.

A few counts support this clone. V usage is TRBV6-5 and J usage is TRBJ1-4, with D hard to call. The CDR3 has 14 amino acids. V was trimmed by 6 bases and J by 8 bases, leaving 16 bases between them. Germline lookup yields CDR1 MNHEY and CDR2 SVGAGI. CDR3 DNA: TGTGCCAGCAGCCCTAACCTCGACTGGGAAAAACTGTTTTTT. Translated: CASSPNLDWEKLFF.

The rearrangement links TRBV25-1 to TRBJ1-1, with D possibly matching TRBD1 (5 bases). The length of the CDR3 is 17 residues. Germline V gene lookup returns CDR1 MGHDK and CDR2 SYGVNS. Between the trimmed V and J ends, which lost 4 bases and 2 bases, there was a span of 20 bases. CDR3 nucleotides: TGTGCCAGCAGTGGACCCCCGGACATTGCAGGCAACACTGAAGCTTTCTTT. Protein sequence: CASSGPPDIAGNTEAFF.

The rearrangement joins TRBV9 to TRBJ1-3, with D tentatively TRBD1 (5 bases). V dropped 3 bases and J dropped 8 bases, with 18 bases sitting between them. Germline loops: CDR1 SGDLS, CDR2 YYNGEE. CDR3 size: 15 residues. In DNA form, the CDR3 reads TGTGCCAGCAGCGCTCTGGGCAGGGAGGTAGACACCATATATTTT. Translation gives CASSALGREVDTIYF.

This chain links TRBV5-8 with TRBJ2-1; 13 positions match TRBD2. Losses at the gene ends were 4 bases for V and 3 bases for J; bases not matched to a gene: 10. The V gene's germline CDR1 is SGHTS and CDR2 YDEGEE. The CDR3 extends over 18 amino acids. The CDR3 here is CASSPGTSGMGYYNEQFF. The CDR3 DNA reads TGTGCCAGCAGCCCCGGGACTAGCGGGATGGGTTACTACAATGAGCAGTTCTTC.

The rearrangement joins TRBV18 to TRBJ2-2; perhaps D is TRBD1 or TRBD2 (5 bases each). The ends were cut back, 3 bases at V and 3 bases at J, with 11 bases in the middle. Germline V gene sequence: CDR1 KGHSH, CDR2 LQKENI. The CDR3 has 15 amino acids. In nucleotides, the CDR3 is TGTGCCAGCTCACCTCGGGACCCCGACACCGGGGAGCTGTTTTTT. It specifies CASSPRDPDTGELFF.

The chain carries TRBV6-5 and TRBJ2-7; 8 bases fit TRBD1. The germline V gene encodes CDR1 MNHEY and CDR2 SVGAGI. J was trimmed by 5 bases and V by 4 bases; bases with no gene match: 7. CDR3 length: 14 residues. CDR3 protein: CASSSYRGINEQYV. DNA of the CDR3: TGTGCCAGCAGTTCCTACAGGGGGATCAACGAGCAGTACGTC.

This clone has more than one count but fewer than ten. This chain uses TRBV27 with TRBJ2-2; 8 nucleotides align to TRBD2. Germline assignment: CDR1 MNHEY and CDR2 SMNVEV (reference sequence). V gave up 3 bases and J gave up 9 bases; unmatched junction bases: 9. This CDR3 comprises 15 residues. CDR3 nucleotide sequence: TGTGCCAGCAGTTTTATCCGGGAGGGGGGCCGGGAGCTGTTTTTT. Amino acids: CASSFIREGGRELFF.

This clone has only one observation. This chain connects TRBV28 to TRBJ1-1, with a weak D call TRBD1 (5 bases). V was trimmed by 10 bases and J by 6 bases, leaving 27 bases between them. Germline CDR1 and CDR2: MDHEN and SYDVKM. This CDR3 is built from 16 residues. In nucleotides, the CDR3 is TGTGCCACCCAGACCGCAGCCGACAGCGTGGGACCTGAAGCTTTCTTT. Translated, it gives CATQTAADSVGPEAFF.

The J gene is TRBJ2-2, the V gene TRBV4-2; tentative D call: TRBD2 (5 bases). This CDR3 has 14 residues. From germline, CDR1 is LGHNA and CDR2 YNFKEQ. V shed 3 bases and J shed 3 bases, with 8 bases lying between them. The CDR3 DNA reads as TGTGCCAGCAGCCACTCTAGCTACACCGGGGAGCTGTTTTTT. The encoded protein is CASSHSSYTGELFF.

J is TRBJ2-7 and V is TRBV7-6, with D perhaps matching TRBD2 (5 bases). V shed 1 base and J shed 0 bases, with 7 bases lying between them. CDR3 size: 14 residues. Germline V gene data show CDR1 as SGHVS and CDR2 as FNYEAQ. The CDR3 spells CASSLEEGSYEQYF. The CDR3, as DNA: TGTGCCAGCAGCTTAGAAGAGGGCTCCTACGAGCAGTACTTC. The full variable domain, completed using reference TRBV7-6 and TRBJ2-7, is GAGVSQSPRYKVTKRGQDVALRCDPISGHVSLYWYRQALGQGPEFLTYFNYEAQQDKSGLPNDRFSAERPEGSISTLTIQRTEQRDSAMYRCASSLEEGSYEQYFGPGTRLTVT.

This clone was observed once. The CDR3 DNA sequence: TGTGCCACCAGCACCGTTACAGGGAGCTATGGCTACACCTTC. This codes for CATSTVTGSYGYTF. The V gene is TRBV15, the J gene TRBJ1-2; possible D gene TRBD1, 6 bases. The V end was cut by 4 bases, the J end by 4 bases, with 13 bases between. The germline V gene encodes CDR1 LNHNV and CDR2 YYDKDF (reference sequence). CDR3 length: 14 residues.

This clone ranks as large. The V gene is TRBV5-8, the J gene TRBJ2-3; possibly TRBD1 for D (6 bases). The CDR3 covers 16 residues. Germline values: CDR1 SGHTS, CDR2 YDEGEE. V was pared by 4 bases and J by 0 bases, with 15 bases between. This CDR3 reads CASSEGTLSSTDTQYF. As DNA, the CDR3 is TGTGCCAGCAGCGAGGGGACACTCAGTAGCACAGATACGCAGTATTTT.

This clone was picked up a small number of times. The rearrangement joins TRBV5-1 to TRBJ2-1; possibly TRBD2 for D (6 bases). This CDR3 spans 14 amino acids. Trimming removed 4 bases at V and 4 bases at J, with 12 bases between. Germline lookup yields CDR1 SGHRS and CDR2 YFSETQ. The CDR3 sequence: CASSQSGLYNEQFF. The CDR3 DNA sequence: TGCGCCAGCAGCCAATCGGGACTGTACAATGAGCAGTTCTTC.

V usage is TRBV28 and J usage is TRBJ1-4; the match to TRBD1 covers 8 bases. CDR1 MDHEN and CDR2 SYDVKM come from the germline V gene. J was trimmed by 4 bases and V by 2 bases; bases with no gene match: 3. The CDR3 totals 15 residues. Written as DNA, the CDR3 is TGTGCCAGCAGTTTAAGGACAGGGCTTAATGAAAAACTGTTTTTT. It is translated as CASSLRTGLNEKLFF.

This clone has only one observation. The genes are TRBV28 and TRBJ1-2; D not certain. The length of the CDR3 is 16 residues. Germline V lookup: CDR1 MDHEN, CDR2 SYDVKM. Trimming removed 5 bases from V and 2 bases from J, with 18 bases in between. DNA of the CDR3: TGTGCCAGCAGTAAACCCCAGGTGTACGGAAACTATGGCTACACCTTC. This gives the protein CASSKPQVYGNYGYTF.

This chain's CDR3 is CASSQDETSGSYNEQFF. In DNA, the CDR3 is TGCGCCAGCAGCCAAGATGAAACTAGCGGATCCTACAATGAGCAGTTCTTC. The gene calls are TRBV4-3 and TRBJ2-1, with 8 bases fitting TRBD2. CDR3 size: 17 residues. V lost 0 bases to trimming and J lost 1 base; unmatched junction nucleotides: 5. Germline CDR1 and CDR2: LGHNA and YSLEER.

This chain joins TRBV28 and TRBJ2-7; D remains unclear. The CDR3 is made up of 14 amino acids. Germline V gene data show CDR1 as MDHEN and CDR2 as SYDVKM. The V and J ends lost 4 bases and 1 base respectively, with 11 bases between them. Here the CDR3 reads CASSYDPSSYEQYF. DNA for the CDR3: TGTGCCAGCAGTTACGACCCGTCGTCCTACGAGCAGTACTTC.

This clone came up once. The chain is built from TRBV7-8 and TRBJ1-5; the match to TRBD1 covers 7 bases. Trimming removed 5 bases from V and 2 bases from J; junction bases left unmatched: 6. The CDR3 has 15 amino acids. CDR1 and CDR2 from the germline V gene are SGHVS and FQNEAQ. The CDR3 coding sequence is TGTGCCAGCAGCCCCCGAGGGGGCGGCAATCAGCCCCAGCATTTT. Residues: CASSPRGGGNQPQHF.

This chain connects TRBV10-3 to TRBJ1-6; no clear D. The CDR3 has 15 residues. Trimming removed 3 bases at V and 7 bases at J, with 13 bases between. From germline, CDR1 is ENHRY and CDR2 SYGVKD. This chain's CDR3 is CAISDVGQENSPLHF. The CDR3 bases are TGTGCCATCAGTGATGTAGGGCAGGAAAATTCACCCCTCCACTTT.

The chain has TRBV28 and TRBJ1-5, with 9 positions matching TRBD1. The V gene end was trimmed by 5 bases and the J gene end by 5 bases; junction bases not matched to a gene: 7. This CDR3 is 15 amino acids long. Germline loops: CDR1 MDHEN, CDR2 SYDVKM. This CDR3 reads CASSLGQGLDQPQHF. CDR3 nucleotide sequence: TGTGCCAGCAGTCTAGGACAGGGGTTGGATCAGCCCCAGCATTTT.

The rearrangement uses TRBV7-8 and TRBJ2-7; D unresolved. The CDR3 consists of 14 residues. Germline V CDR1 and CDR2: SGHVS, FQNEAQ. The V end lost 1 base, the J end lost 3 bases, and 10 bases lay between the germline ends. Here the CDR3 DNA reads TGTGCCAGCAGCTTAGGCACGGTAGGCTACGAGCAGTACTTC. Protein: CASSLGTVGYEQYF.

The V gene is TRBV6-1, the J gene TRBJ2-7; D may be TRBD1 (6 bases). V shed 4 bases and J shed 3 bases, with 10 bases lying between them. The CDR3 is 13 residues long. Germline V gene data show CDR1 as MNHNS and CDR2 as SASEGT. The CDR3 here is CASSATGIYEQYV. DNA for the CDR3: TGTGCCAGCAGTGCGACAGGTATCTACGAGCAGTACGTC.

The gene calls are TRBV7-8 and TRBJ2-3; 8 positions agree with TRBD2. In germline, CDR1 is SGHVS, CDR2 FQNEAQ. Trimming at V came to 3 bases and at J to 1 base, leaving 0 bases not matched to a gene. The CDR3 consists of 14 residues. The CDR3 nucleotides are TGTGCCAGCAGCTTTAGCGGGGGCACAGATACGCAGTATTTT. The encoded protein is CASSFSGGTDTQYF.

This clone was counted only a few times. This sequence joins TRBV19 and TRBJ1-1; no clear D gene. This CDR3 region has 15 residues. Germline-derived CDR1 and CDR2 are LNHDA and SQIVND (reference sequence). V was clipped by 4 bases and J by 4 bases, with 16 bases between them. This CDR3 is CASSTSDRGTTEAFF. The CDR3 DNA reads as TGTGCCAGTAGTACGTCGGATAGAGGAACCACTGAAGCTTTCTTT.

The chain employs TRBV5-6 and TRBJ2-6; D is uncertain. Trimming took 0 bases from V and 4 from J, leaving 8 bases between them. The CDR3 covers 15 residues. Germline V gene sequence: CDR1 SGHDT, CDR2 YYEEEE. CDR3 coding DNA: TGTGCCAGCAGCTTGGGCGGATCGGGGGCCAACGTCCTGACTTTC. Translating it yields CASSLGGSGANVLTF.